The entry below describes one T cell receptor beta chain. Its antigen is currently unknown. This specimen comes from a study of graft-versus-host responses after intestinal transplantation. Background on the study: Recipients received multivisceral, liver-intestinal, or isolated intestinal transplants. Anti-thymocyte globulin induction was given to all recipients, followed by tacrolimus and steroids for around three years. General study results and limits: Maximum circulating GvH clone levels tracked with early post-transplant HvG decreases. Detection of GvH clones occurred in recipient marrow, and some had their first appearance in ileum or blood.

The CDR3 spans 13 residues. V lost 3 bases to trimming and J lost 8 bases, with 14 bases between them. Germline V gene data show CDR1 as SGDLS and CDR2 as YYNGEE. Assay used: immunoSEQ multiplex PCR; TCRdb lists only in-frame clones, some missing. This table has 96,000 or so clones, 92% appearing once. The J gene is TRBJ1-1, the V gene TRBV9; a possible D gene is TRBD1 (5 bases). This clonotype originated in a human donor who received an intestinal transplant. This material consisted of unstimulated CD4+ T cells sorted from spleen or lymph node cells, taken before intestinal transplant. CDR3 sequence: CASSAHPGGEAFF. In nucleotides, the CDR3 is TGTGCCAGCAGCGCCCATCCGGGGGGGGAAGCTTTCTTT.